The clone carrying this TCR beta chain came up many times. Its antigen remains unidentified. The sample belongs to a study of T-cell reconstitution after alpha-beta-depleted transplantation in children. Findings and caveats of the study: Most T-cell counts and diversity one year after the transplant came from T cells that were newly produced.

During its preparation, the TCRbeta library received unique molecular identifiers. TCRdb re-called the PCR reads with MiXCR, one entry per CDR3 protein. This table has 250,000 to 300,000 distinct CDR3 sequences, approximately 10% appearing once. This CDR3 spans 14 amino acids. The germline V and J ends were trimmed by 6 bases and 5 bases, with 17 bases remaining between them. This TCR was recovered from a male patient aged 2 to 9 who had a stem cell transplant for chronic granulomatous disease, so the T cells may come from the graft donor. The starting material was peripheral blood, obtained 180 days after TCRalphabeta/CD19-depleted stem cell transplant. The chain links TRBV12-3 or TRBV12-4 to TRBJ2-7; possible D gene TRBD1, 5 bases. CDR3 residues: CASSRKRGIDEQYF. Here the CDR3 DNA reads TGTGCCAGCAGCAGAAAAAGGGGAATCGACGAGCAGTACTTC.